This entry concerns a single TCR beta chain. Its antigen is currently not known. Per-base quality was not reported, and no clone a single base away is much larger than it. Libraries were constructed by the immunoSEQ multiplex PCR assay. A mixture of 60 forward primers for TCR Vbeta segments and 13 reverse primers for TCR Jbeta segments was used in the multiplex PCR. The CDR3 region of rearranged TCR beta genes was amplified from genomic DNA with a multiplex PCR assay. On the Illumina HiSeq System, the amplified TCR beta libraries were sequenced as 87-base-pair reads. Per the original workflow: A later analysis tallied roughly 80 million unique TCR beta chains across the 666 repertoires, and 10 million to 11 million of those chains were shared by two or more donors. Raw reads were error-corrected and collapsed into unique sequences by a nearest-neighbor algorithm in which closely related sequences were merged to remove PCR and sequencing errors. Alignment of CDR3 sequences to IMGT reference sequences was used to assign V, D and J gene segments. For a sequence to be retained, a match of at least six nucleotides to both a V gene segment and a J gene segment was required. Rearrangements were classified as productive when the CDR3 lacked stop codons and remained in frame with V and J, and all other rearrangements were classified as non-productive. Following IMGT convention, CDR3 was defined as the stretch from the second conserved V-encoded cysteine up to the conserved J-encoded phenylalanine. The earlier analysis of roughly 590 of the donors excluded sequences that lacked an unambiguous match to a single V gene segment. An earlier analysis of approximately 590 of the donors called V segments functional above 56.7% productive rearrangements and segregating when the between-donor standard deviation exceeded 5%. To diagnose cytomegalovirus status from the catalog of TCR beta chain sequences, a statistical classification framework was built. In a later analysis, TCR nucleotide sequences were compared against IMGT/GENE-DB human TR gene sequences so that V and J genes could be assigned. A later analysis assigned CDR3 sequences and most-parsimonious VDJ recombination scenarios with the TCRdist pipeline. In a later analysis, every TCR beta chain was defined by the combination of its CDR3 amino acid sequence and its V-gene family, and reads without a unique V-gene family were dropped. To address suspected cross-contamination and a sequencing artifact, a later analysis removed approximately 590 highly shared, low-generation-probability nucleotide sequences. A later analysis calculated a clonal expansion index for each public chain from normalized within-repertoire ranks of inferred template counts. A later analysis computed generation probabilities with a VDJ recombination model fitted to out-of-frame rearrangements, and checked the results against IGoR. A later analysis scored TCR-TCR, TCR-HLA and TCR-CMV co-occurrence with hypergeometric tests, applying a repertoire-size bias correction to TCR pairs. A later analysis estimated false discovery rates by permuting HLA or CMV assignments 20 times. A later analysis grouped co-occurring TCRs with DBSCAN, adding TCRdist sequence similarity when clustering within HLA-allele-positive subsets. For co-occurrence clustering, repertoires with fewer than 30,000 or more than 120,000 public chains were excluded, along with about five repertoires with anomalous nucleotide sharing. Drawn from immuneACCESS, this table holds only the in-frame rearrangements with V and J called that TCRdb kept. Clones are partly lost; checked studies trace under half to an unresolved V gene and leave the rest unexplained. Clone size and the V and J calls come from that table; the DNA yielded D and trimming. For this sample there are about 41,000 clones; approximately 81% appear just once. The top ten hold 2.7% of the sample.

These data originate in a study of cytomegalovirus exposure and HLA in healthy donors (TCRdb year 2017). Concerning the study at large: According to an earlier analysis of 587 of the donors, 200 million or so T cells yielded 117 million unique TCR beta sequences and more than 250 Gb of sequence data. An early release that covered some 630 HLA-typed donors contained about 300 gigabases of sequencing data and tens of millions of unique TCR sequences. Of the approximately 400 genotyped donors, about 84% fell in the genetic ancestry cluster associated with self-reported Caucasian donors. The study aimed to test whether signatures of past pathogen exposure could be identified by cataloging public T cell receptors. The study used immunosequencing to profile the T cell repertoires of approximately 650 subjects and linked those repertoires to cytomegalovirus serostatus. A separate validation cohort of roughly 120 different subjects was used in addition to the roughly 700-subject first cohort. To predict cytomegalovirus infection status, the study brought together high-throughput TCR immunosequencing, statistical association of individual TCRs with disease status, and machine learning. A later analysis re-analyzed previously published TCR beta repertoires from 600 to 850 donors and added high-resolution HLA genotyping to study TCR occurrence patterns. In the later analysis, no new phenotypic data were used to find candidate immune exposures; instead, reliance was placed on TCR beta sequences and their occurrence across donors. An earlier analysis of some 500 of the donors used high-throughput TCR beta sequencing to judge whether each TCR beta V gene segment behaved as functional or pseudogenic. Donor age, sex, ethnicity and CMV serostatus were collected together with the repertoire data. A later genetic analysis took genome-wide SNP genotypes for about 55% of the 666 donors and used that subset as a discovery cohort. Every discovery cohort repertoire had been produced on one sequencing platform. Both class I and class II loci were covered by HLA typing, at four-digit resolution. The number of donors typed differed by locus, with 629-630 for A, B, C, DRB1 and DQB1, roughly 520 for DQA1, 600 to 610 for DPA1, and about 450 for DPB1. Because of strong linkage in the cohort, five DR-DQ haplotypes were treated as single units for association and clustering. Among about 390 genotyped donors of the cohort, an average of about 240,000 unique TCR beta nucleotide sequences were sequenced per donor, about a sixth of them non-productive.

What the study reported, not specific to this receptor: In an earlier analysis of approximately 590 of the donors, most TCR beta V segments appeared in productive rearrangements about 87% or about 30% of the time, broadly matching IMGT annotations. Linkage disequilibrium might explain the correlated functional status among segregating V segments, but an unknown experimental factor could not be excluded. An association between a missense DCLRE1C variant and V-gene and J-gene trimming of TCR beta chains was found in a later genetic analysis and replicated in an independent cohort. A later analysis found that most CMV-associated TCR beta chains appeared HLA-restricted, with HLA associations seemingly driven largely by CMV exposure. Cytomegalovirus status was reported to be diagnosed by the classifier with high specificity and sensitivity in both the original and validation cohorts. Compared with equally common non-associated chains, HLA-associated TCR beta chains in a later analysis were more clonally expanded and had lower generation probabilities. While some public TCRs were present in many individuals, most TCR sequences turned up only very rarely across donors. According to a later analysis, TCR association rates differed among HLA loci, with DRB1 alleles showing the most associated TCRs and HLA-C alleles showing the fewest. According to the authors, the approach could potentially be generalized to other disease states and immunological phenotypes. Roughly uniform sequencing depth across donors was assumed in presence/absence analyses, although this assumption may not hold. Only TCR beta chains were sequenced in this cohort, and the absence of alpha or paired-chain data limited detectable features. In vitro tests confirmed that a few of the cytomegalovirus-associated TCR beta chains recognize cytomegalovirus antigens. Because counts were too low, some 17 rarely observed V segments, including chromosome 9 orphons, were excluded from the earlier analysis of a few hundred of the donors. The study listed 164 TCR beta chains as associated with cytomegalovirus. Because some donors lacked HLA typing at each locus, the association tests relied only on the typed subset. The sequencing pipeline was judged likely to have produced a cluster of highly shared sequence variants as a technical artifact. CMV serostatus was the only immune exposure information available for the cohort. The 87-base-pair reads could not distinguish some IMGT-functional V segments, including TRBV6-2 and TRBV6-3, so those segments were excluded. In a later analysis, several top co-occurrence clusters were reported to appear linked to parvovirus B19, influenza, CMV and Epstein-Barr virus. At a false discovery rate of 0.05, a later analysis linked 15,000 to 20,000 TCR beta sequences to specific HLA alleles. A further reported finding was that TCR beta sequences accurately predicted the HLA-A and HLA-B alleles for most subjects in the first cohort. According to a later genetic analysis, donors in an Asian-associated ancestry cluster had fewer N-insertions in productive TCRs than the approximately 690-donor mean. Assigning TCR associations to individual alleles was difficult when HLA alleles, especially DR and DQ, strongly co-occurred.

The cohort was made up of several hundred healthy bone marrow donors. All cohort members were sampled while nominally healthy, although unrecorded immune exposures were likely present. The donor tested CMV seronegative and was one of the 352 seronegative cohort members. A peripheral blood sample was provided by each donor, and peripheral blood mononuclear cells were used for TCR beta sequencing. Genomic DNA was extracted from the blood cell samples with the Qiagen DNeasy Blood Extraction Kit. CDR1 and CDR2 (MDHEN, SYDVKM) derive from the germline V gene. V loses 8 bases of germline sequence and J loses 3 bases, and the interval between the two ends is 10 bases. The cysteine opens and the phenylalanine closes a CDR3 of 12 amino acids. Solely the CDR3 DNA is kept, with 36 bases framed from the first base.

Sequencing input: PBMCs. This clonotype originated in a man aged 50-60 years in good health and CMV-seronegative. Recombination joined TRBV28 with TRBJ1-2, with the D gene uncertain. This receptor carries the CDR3 CASAQMDYGYTF. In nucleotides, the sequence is TGTGCCAGCGCTCAGATGGACTATGGCTACACCTTC.